Sequencing of this T cell receptor beta chain was carried out in a study of monozygotic twins with inflammatory bowel disease. General observations from the study: TCRbeta diversity (inverse Simpson) was lower in IBD patients than in healthy co-twins. Clonotype sharing was lower in IBD patients than healthy twins, most markedly with disease activity.

As regards this clonotype: What it recognizes is unknown.

From germline, CDR1 is SEHNR and CDR2 FQNEAQ (reference sequence). The CDR3 contains 15 residues. Nested PCRs (about 15 and 9 cycles, two total) were applied to TCRalpha and TCRbeta cDNA. Each CDR3 protein gets one entry in TCRdb, which reprocessed the 5' RACE reads and gives no DNA. Seen in this sample are about 160,000 distinct CDR3 sequences; the ten most common clones hold about 2.7%. This chain uses TRBV7-9 with TRBJ2-1; TCRdb outputs TRBD1, but without DNA this stays unchecked. This TCR derives from a human donor with ulcerative colitis or Crohn's disease, or a healthy co-twin of an affected twin (not recorded which). The sample comprised blood. CDR3 amino acids: CASSIPRGRYDEQFF.